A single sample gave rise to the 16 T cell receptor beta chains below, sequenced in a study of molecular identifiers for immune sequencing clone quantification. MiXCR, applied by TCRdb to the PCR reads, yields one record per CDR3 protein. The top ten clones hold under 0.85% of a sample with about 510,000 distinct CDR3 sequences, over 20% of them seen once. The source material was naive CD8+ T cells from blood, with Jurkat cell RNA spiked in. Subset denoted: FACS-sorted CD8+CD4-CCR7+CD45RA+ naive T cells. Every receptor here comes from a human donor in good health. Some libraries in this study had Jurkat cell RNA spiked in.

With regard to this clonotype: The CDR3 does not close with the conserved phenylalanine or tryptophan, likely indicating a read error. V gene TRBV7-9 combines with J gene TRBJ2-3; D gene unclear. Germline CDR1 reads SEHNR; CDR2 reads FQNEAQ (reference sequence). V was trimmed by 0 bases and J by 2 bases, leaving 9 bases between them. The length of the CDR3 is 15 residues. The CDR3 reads CASSLASQHTDTQYS. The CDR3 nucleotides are TGTGCCAGCAGCTTAGCTTCCCAGCACACAGATACGCAGTATTCT.

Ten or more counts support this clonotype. CDR3 protein: CASSLSIGGTEAFF. The CDR3 DNA is TGTGCCAGCAGTTTATCGATAGGGGGCACTGAAGCTTTCTTT. This chain connects TRBV27 to TRBJ1-1; a weak D match, TRBD1 (6 bases). The germline V gene encodes CDR1 MNHEY and CDR2 SMNVEV (reference sequence). This CDR3 spans 14 amino acids. The V end lost 0 bases, the J end lost 4 bases, and 9 bases lay between the germline ends.

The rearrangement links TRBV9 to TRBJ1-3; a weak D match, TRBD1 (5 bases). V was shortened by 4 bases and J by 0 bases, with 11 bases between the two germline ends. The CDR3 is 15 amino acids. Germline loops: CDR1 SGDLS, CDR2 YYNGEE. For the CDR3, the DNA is TGTGCCAGCAGCCCTGACAGCATCTCTGGAAACACCATATATTTT. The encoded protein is CASSPDSISGNTIYF.

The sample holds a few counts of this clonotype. The CDR3 protein is CAVSTDTQYF. Written as DNA, the CDR3 is TGTGCGGTGAGCACAGATACGCAGTATTTT. The J gene is TRBJ2-3, the V gene TRBV30; no firm D call. This CDR3 contains 10 residues. Germline CDR1 is GTSNPN and CDR2 is SVGIG (reference sequence).

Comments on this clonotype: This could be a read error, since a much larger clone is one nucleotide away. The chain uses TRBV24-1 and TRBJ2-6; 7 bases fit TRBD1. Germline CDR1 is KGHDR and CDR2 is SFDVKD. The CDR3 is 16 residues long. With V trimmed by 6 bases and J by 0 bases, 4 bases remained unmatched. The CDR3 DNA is TGTGCCACCAGTCCGGCAGGGGGCTCTGGGGCCAACGTCCTGACTTTC. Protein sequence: CATSPAGGSGANVLTF.

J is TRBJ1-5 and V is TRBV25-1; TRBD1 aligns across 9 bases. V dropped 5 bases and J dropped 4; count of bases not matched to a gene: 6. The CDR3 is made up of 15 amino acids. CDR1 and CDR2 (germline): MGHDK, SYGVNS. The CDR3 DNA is TGTGCCAGCAGTACAAACAGGGGGCGAAATCAGCCCCAGCATTTT. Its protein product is CASSTNRGRNQPQHF.

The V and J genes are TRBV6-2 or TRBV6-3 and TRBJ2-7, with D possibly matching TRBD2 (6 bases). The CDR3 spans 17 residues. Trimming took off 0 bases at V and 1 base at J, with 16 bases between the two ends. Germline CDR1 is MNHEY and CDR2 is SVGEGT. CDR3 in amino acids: CASSYSDGRDESYEQYF. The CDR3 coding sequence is TGTGCCAGCAGTTACTCGGATGGGCGGGACGAATCCTACGAGCAGTACTTC.

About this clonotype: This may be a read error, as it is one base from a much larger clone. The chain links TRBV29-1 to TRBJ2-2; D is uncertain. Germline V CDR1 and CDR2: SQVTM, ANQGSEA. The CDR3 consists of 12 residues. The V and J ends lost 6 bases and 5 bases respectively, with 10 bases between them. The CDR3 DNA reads TGCAGCGTACAGCCACCAACCGGGGAGCTGTTTTTT. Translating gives CSVQPPTGELFF.

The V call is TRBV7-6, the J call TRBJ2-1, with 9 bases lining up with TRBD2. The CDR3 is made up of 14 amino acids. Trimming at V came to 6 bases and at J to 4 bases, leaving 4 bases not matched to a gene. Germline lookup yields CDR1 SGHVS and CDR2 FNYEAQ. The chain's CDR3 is CASSAGGPYNEQFF. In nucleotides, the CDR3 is TGTGCCAGCAGTGCGGGAGGGCCGTACAATGAGCAGTTCTTC. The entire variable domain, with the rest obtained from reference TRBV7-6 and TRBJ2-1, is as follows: GAGVSQSPRYKVTKRGQDVALRCDPISGHVSLYWYRQALGQGPEFLTYFNYEAQQDKSGLPNDRFSAERPEGSISTLTIQRTEQRDSAMYRCASSAGGPYNEQFFGPGTRLTVL.

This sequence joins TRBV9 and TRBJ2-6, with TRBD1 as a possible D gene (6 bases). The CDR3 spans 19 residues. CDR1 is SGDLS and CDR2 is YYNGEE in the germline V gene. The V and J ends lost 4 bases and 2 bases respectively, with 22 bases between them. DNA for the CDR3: TGTGCCAGCAGCCCACCCTCGACAGGAAATATGGCTGGGGCCAACGTCCTGACTTTC. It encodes CASSPPSTGNMAGANVLTF.

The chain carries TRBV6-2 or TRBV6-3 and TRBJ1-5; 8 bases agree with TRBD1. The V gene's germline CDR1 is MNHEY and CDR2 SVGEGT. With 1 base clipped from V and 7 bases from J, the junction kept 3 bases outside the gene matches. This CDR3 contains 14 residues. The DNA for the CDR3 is TGTGCCAGCAGTTACTGGACAGGGATCCAGCCCCAGCATTTT. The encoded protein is CASSYWTGIQPQHF.

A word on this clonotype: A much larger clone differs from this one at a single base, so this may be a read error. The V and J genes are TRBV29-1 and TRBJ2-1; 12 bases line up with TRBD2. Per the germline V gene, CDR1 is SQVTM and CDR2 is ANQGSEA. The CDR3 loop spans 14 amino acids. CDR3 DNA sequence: TGCGGCGTTGAAGGAGGACTAGCGGGGAGTGAGCAGTTCTTC. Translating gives CGVEGGLAGSEQFF.

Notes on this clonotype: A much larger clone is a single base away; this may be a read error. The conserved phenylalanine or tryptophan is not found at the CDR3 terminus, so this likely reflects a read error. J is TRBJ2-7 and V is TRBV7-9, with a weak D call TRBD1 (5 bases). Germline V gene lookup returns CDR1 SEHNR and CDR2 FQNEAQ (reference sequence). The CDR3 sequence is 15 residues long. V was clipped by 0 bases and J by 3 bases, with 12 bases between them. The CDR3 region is CASSLAGLGDYEQYS. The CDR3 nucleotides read TGTGCCAGCAGCTTAGCGGGGTTAGGGGACTACGAGCAGTACTCC.

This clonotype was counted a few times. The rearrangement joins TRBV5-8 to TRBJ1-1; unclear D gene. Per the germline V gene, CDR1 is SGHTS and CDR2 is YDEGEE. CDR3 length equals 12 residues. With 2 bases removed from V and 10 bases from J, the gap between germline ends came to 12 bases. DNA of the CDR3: TGTGCCAGCAGCTTTCCAGGACGGTCAGCTTTCTTT. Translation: CASSFPGRSAFF.

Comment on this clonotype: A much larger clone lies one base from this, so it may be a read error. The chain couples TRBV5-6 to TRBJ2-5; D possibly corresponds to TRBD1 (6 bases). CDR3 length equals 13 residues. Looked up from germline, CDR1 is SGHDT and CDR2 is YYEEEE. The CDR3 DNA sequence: TGTGCCGGCAGCCCGGACAGCGAAGAGACCCAGTACTTC. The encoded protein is CAGSPDSEETQYF.

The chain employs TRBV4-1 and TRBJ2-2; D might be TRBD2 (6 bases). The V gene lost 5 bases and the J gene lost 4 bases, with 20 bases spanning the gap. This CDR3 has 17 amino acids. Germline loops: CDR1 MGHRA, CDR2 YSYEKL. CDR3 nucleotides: TGCGCCAGCAGCAGGGCCGGGCCGGGACTCATCACCGGGGAGCTGTTTTTT. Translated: CASSRAGPGLITGELFF.